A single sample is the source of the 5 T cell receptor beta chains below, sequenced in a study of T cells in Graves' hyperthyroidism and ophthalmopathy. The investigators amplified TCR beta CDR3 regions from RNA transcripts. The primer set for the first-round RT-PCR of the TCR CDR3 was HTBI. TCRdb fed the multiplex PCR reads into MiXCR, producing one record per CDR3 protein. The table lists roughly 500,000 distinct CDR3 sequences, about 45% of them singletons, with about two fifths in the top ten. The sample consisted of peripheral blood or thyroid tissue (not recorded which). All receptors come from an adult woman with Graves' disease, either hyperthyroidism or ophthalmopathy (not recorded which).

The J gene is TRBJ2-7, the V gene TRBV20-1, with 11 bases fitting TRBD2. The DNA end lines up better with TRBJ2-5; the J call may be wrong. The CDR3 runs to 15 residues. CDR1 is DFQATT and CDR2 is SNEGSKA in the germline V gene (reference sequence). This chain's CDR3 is CSARASGTSGQTQYF. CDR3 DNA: TGCAGTGCTAGAGCCTCCGGGACTAGCGGACAGACCCAGTACTTC.

CDR3 DNA sequence: TGTGCCAGCAGCTTGGAACAAGGAGGCTACACCTTC. Protein: CASSLEQGGYTF. The V call is TRBV11-1, the J call TRBJ2-5; D unclear. Matching the DNA end better, TRBJ1-2 makes the J call doubtful. The CDR3 is made up of 12 amino acids. CDR1 SGHAT and CDR2 FQDESV come from the germline V gene (reference sequence).

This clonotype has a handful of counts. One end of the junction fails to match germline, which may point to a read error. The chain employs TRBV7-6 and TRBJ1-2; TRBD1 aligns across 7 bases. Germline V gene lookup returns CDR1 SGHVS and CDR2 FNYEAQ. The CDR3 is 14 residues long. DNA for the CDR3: TGTGCCAGCAGTTTAGGGGCAGGGGGCTATGGCTACACCTTC. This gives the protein CASSLGAGGYGYTF.

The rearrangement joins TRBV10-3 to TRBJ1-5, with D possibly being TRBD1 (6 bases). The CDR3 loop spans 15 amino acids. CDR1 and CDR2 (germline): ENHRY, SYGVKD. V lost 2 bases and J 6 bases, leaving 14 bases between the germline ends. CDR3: CAISELMGGLQPQHF. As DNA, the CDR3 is TGTGCCATCAGTGAGCTGATGGGGGGGCTTCAGCCCCAGCATTTT.

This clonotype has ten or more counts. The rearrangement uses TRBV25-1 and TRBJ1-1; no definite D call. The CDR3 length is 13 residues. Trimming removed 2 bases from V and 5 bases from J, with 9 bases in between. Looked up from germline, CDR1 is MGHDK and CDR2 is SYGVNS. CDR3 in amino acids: CASSEGWGTEAFF. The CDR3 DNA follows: TGTGCCAGCAGTGAAGGGTGGGGAACTGAAGCTTTCTTT.